This T cell receptor (beta chain) was recorded in a study of blood T cell repertoires in COVID-19. Study context: T cells, B-cell-depleted T cells, or PBMCs provided the cDNA or gDNA that served as material.

The CDR3 spans 14 residues. J lost 1 base, V lost 4 bases, and 1 base had no gene match. Germline CDR1 is MNHEY and CDR2 is SVGEGT. The protocol was immunoSEQ multiplex PCR, while the TCRdb copy is restricted to in-frame clones and leaves out a portion. The sample has about 310,000 clones, around nine tenths seen once. What was sequenced was peripheral blood. This sequence joins TRBV6-2 or TRBV6-3 and TRBJ1-1; 9 bases match TRBD1. The sequence came from a man in his 70s with acute or convalescent COVID-19. CDR3: CASSWTGENTEAFF. The CDR3 DNA is TGTGCCAGCAGTTGGACAGGGGAGAACACTGAAGCTTTCTTT.